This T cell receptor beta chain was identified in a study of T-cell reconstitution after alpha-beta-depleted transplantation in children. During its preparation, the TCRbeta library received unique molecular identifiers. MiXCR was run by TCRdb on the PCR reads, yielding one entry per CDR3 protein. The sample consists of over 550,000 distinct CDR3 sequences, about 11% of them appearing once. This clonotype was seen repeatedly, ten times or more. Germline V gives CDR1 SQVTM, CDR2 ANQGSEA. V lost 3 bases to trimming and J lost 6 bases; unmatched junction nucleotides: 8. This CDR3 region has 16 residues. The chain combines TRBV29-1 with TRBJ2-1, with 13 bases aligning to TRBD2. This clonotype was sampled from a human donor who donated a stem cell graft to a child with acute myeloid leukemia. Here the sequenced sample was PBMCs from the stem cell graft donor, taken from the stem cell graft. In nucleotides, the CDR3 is TGCAGCGTTGACCTTCCCGGGACTAGCGGGACCAATGAGCAGTTCTTC. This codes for CSVDLPGTSGTNEQFF.